This passage covers 13 T cell receptor beta chains from one sample sequenced in a study of cytomegalovirus exposure and HLA in healthy donors. Amplification used 60 Vbeta primers and 13 Jbeta primers. The method was immunoSEQ multiplex PCR; TCRdb's version includes in-frame clones alone and lacks a portion of them. The table includes some 180,000 clones, 73% detected once. The specimen sequenced was PBMCs. These receptors were obtained from a woman under 30 in good health and CMV-seropositive.

This clone was detected a few times. This chain uses TRBV6-5 with TRBJ1-6; D is possibly TRBD1 (5 bases). The V and J ends lost 2 bases and 10 bases respectively, with 18 bases between them. The germline gives CDR1 MNHEY, CDR2 SVGAGI. This CDR3 has 16 amino acids. The CDR3 sequence is CASSYTGVRMRSPLHF. CDR3 DNA sequence: TGTGCCAGCAGTTACACGGGGGTGAGGATGAGATCACCCCTCCACTTT.

J is TRBJ2-1 and V is TRBV7-9; 10 bases fit TRBD1. The junction had 0 bases not matched to a gene; V was cut back by 1 base and J by 3 bases. The CDR3 totals 15 residues. In germline, CDR1 is SEHNR, CDR2 FQNEAQ (reference sequence). This chain's CDR3 is CASSLGDRGYNEQFF. Here the CDR3 DNA reads TGTGCCAGCAGCTTAGGGGACAGGGGCTACAATGAGCAGTTCTTC. The full variable domain, in which reference TRBV7-9 and TRBJ2-1 provide the parts outside the CDR3, is DTGVSQNPRHKITKRGQNVTFRCDPISEHNRLYWYRQTLGQGPEFLTYFQNEAQLEKSRLLSDRFSAERPKGSFSTLEIQRTEQGDSAMYLCASSLGDRGYNEQFFGPGTRLTVL.

This rearrangement joins TRBV28 to TRBJ1-4; D unclear. Between the trimmed V and J ends, which lost 5 bases and 10 bases, there was a span of 23 bases. This CDR3 spans 16 amino acids. Germline loops: CDR1 MDHEN, CDR2 SYDVKM. CDR3 loop: CASSRPPGGRARKLFF. DNA of the CDR3: TGTGCCAGCAGTAGGCCTCCCGGTGGCCGAGCGAGAAAACTGTTTTTT.

The chain couples TRBV11-2 to TRBJ2-1; TRBD2 matches 10 bases. CDR1 SGHAT and CDR2 FQNNGV come from the germline V gene. The CDR3 sequence is 15 residues long. The J segment lost 7 bases and the V segment lost 4 bases, leaving 7 bases of the junction unmatched. The CDR3 DNA follows: TGTGCCAGCAGCTGGCCGGGACTAGCGAGAAATGAGCAGTTCTTC. Translated: CASSWPGLARNEQFF.

V and J are TRBV2 and TRBJ2-3; 7 positions match TRBD2. From germline, CDR1 is SNHLY and CDR2 FYNNEI. The ends lost 4 bases at V and 2 bases at J; junction bases unmatched: 3. This CDR3 contains 14 residues. CDR3 protein: CASSVGLDTDTQYF. Written as DNA, the CDR3 is TGTGCCAGCAGTGTCGGACTAGACACAGATACGCAGTATTTT. Complete variable domain (other parts from reference TRBV2 and TRBJ2-3): EPEVTQTPSHQVTQMGQEVILRCVPISNHLYFYWYRQILGQKVEFLVSFYNNEISEKSEIFDDQFSVERPDGSNFTLKIRSTKLEDSAMYFCASSVGLDTDTQYFGPGTRLTVL.

The chain employs TRBV11-3 and TRBJ2-2, with D tentatively TRBD1 (6 bases). CDR1 and CDR2 from the germline V gene are SGHNT and YENEEA. This CDR3 spans 14 amino acids. The V end lost 0 bases, the J end lost 8 bases, and 10 bases lay between the germline ends. The CDR3 loop reads CASSLDPGEGELFF. The DNA for the CDR3 is TGTGCCAGCAGCTTAGATCCAGGGGAGGGGGAGCTGTTTTTT.

CDR3 sequence: CASMDGGDLTDTQYF. The CDR3 DNA reads as TGTGCCAGCATGGATGGGGGGGACCTCACAGATACGCAGTATTTT. The chain joins TRBV2 to TRBJ2-3; 7 nucleotides match TRBD2. CDR3 length: 15 residues. V shed 7 bases and J 2 bases; nucleotides not matched to a gene: 9. Per the germline V gene, CDR1 is SNHLY and CDR2 is FYNNEI. The variable domain in full, with the rest retrieved from reference TRBV2 and TRBJ2-3, is EPEVTQTPSHQVTQMGQEVILRCVPISNHLYFYWYRQILGQKVEFLVSFYNNEISEKSEIFDDQFSVERPDGSNFTLKIRSTKLEDSAMYFCASMDGGDLTDTQYFGPGTRLTVL.

This chain links TRBV9 with TRBJ1-1, with 11 bases matching TRBD1. V dropped 2 bases and J dropped 4; count of bases not matched to a gene: 10. CDR1 and CDR2 from the germline V gene are SGDLS and YYNGEE. The CDR3 extends over 17 amino acids. CDR3 amino acids: CASSVSLAGTGGTEAFF. CDR3 DNA sequence: TGTGCCAGCAGCGTTTCCCTGGCCGGGACAGGGGGCACTGAAGCTTTCTTT.

This clone was counted between two and nine times. The chain uses TRBV19 and TRBJ2-7, with 9 bases matching TRBD1. Germline lookup yields CDR1 LNHDA and CDR2 SQIVND (reference sequence). The CDR3 is 18 residues long. V lost 4 bases, J lost 0 bases, and 13 bases stayed unmatched. The CDR3 sequence is CASSTTGGASSSSYEQYF. In DNA form, the CDR3 reads TGTGCCAGTAGTACCACAGGGGGCGCCTCCTCCAGCTCCTACGAGCAGTACTTC.

The chain uses TRBV7-9 and TRBJ2-7; 9 bases line up with TRBD1. Germline CDR1 is SEHNR and CDR2 is FQNEAQ (reference sequence). J gave up 5 bases and V 5 bases, and 13 bases lay outside the gene matches. The CDR3 consists of 16 residues. CDR3 DNA sequence: TGTGCCAGCAGCCAACCCGGGACAGGGCTTTCCCACGAGCAGTACTTC. Amino acids: CASSQPGTGLSHEQYF.

This clone was observed a few times. This chain joins TRBV5-4 and TRBJ2-2, with D hard to call. Germline V gene lookup returns CDR1 SGHNT and CDR2 YYREEE (reference sequence). The CDR3 has 16 amino acids. The germline V and J ends were trimmed by 3 bases and 7 bases, with 19 bases remaining between them. The CDR3 DNA reads as TGTGCCAGCAGCTCTCGACGCTTAGCCGATAACGGGGAGCTGTTTTTT. Its protein product is CASSSRRLADNGELFF.

J is TRBJ2-5 and V is TRBV19, with a weak D call TRBD1 (6 bases). V was clipped by 6 bases and J by 4 bases, with 12 bases between them. Germline V gene lookup returns CDR1 LNHDA and CDR2 SQIVND (reference sequence). The CDR3 runs 13 residues. The CDR3 sequence: CASSAQGRETQYF. The CDR3 nucleotides read TGTGCCAGTAGCGCACAGGGACGAGAGACCCAGTACTTC.

In this sample, this clone turned up a few times. The chain joins TRBV7-9 to TRBJ2-1, with TRBD2 matching over 12 bases. The J segment lost 8 bases and the V segment lost 4 bases, leaving 12 bases of the junction unmatched. The CDR3 totals 17 residues. CDR1 and CDR2 (germline): SEHNR, FQNEAQ (reference sequence). CDR3 amino acids: CASSSYIKLAGGDEQFF. CDR3 nucleotide sequence: TGTGCCAGCAGCTCGTATATAAAACTAGCGGGGGGAGATGAGCAGTTCTTC.